This entry lists 27 T cell receptor beta chains sequenced from one sample in a study of identical twins. TCRdb passed the 5' RACE reads through MiXCR, listing each CDR3 protein once. Of just over 450,000 distinct CDR3 sequences in the sample, 14% were seen once. The same data also contributed to another study, on yellow fever vaccine responses in identical twins.

The sample comprised CD4+ T cells sorted from blood. Receptors originate from a woman younger than 30 in good health.

This chain links TRBV11-2 with TRBJ2-7; maybe TRBD2 (6 bases). V lost 2 bases and J 6 bases, leaving 20 bases between the germline ends. The V gene's germline CDR1 is SGHAT and CDR2 FQNNGV. The CDR3 consists of 16 residues. CDR3 loop: CASSLSFGTLFGEQYF. The CDR3 nucleotides read TGTGCCAGCAGCTTAAGTTTTGGGACTCTCTTTGGCGAGCAGTACTTC.

V gene TRBV20-1 combines with J gene TRBJ2-4; D remains unclear. Trimming left V 3 bases short and J 1 base short, with 13 bases between. The CDR3 sequence is 15 residues long. CDR1 is DFQATT, CDR2 SNEGSKA, per germline (reference sequence). The CDR3 sequence: CSASGQASAKNIQYF. The DNA for the CDR3 is TGCAGTGCTAGCGGCCAGGCAAGCGCCAAAAACATTCAGTACTTC.

This clonotype was seen more than once but under ten times. The J gene is TRBJ2-3, the V gene TRBV11-2; D may be TRBD1 or TRBD2 (5 bases each). Germline assignment: CDR1 SGHAT and CDR2 FQNNGV. V was shortened by 8 bases and J by 1 base, with 19 bases between the two germline ends. The CDR3 extends over 16 amino acids. The DNA of the CDR3 is TGTGCCAGCGGGGCGGGTGGGAACCCGCGCACAGATACGCAGTATTTT. This sequence encodes CASGAGGNPRTDTQYF.

This clonotype occurred a few times. This chain links TRBV20-1 with TRBJ1-2; possibly TRBD1 for D (6 bases). CDR1 is DFQATT and CDR2 is SNEGSKA in the germline V gene (reference sequence). This CDR3 is built from 14 residues. Trimming stripped 0 bases from V and 5 bases from J, with 13 bases between. The CDR3 DNA follows: TGCAGTGCTAGAGATGTCAGGGGTTTATATGGCTACACCTTC. It is translated as CSARDVRGLYGYTF.

This CDR3 reads CASSQDDSRTYEQYF. The CDR3 DNA reads TGTGCCAGCAGCCAAGATGATTCCAGGACCTACGAGCAGTACTTC. The J gene is TRBJ2-7, the V gene TRBV3-1; D not certain. This CDR3 is built from 15 residues. V was clipped by 0 bases and J by 2 bases, with 11 bases between them. Looked up from germline, CDR1 is LGHDT and CDR2 is YNNKEL (reference sequence).

CDR3 protein: CSVGGGSNYEQYF. CDR3 nucleotides: TGCAGCGTTGGTGGCGGGTCAAACTACGAGCAGTACTTC. The chain combines TRBV29-1 with TRBJ2-7; the D gene is possibly TRBD2 (5 bases). This CDR3 has 13 residues. CDR1 is SQVTM, CDR2 ANQGSEA, per germline. The ends were cut back, 4 bases at V and 3 bases at J, with 13 bases in the middle.

The V call is TRBV6-5, the J call TRBJ2-3; D might be TRBD2 (7 bases). Trimming took off 2 bases at V and 5 bases at J, with 17 bases between the two ends. The CDR3 length is 16 residues. Germline lookup yields CDR1 MNHEY and CDR2 SVGAGI. The CDR3 is CASSYTMGGGKDTQYF. As DNA, the CDR3 is TGTGCCAGCAGTTACACCATGGGGGGGGGCAAAGATACGCAGTATTTT.

The genes are TRBV5-1 and TRBJ1-2, with 10 positions matching TRBD1. V shed 4 bases, J shed 6 bases, and the junction held 9 bases outside the gene matches. This CDR3 contains 15 residues. In germline, CDR1 is SGHRS, CDR2 YFSETQ. For the CDR3, the DNA is TGCGCCAGCAGCGCCGGGACAGGGGTGGATAATGGCTACACCTTC. Its translation: CASSAGTGVDNGYTF.

This clonotype was found a few times. The CDR3 DNA is TGTGCCAGCAGTTTAGTTGGGACTAGCGGATTCCCGTACTTC. Amino acid sequence: CASSLVGTSGFPYF. The chain joins TRBV27 to TRBJ2-7; 11 bases match TRBD2. V was pared by 2 bases and J by 12 bases, with 9 bases of the junction left unmatched. CDR1 MNHEY and CDR2 SMNVEV come from the germline V gene (reference sequence). The CDR3 covers 14 residues.

The V gene is TRBV20-1, the J gene TRBJ2-1; TRBD2 is a possible D gene (6 bases). Germline CDR1 and CDR2: DFQATT and SNEGSKA (reference sequence). Between the trimmed V and J ends, which lost 6 bases and 3 bases, there was a span of 18 bases. The length of the CDR3 is 15 residues. The CDR3 bases are TGCAGTGCAGGGGCGGTCGGGAGTATCTACAATGAGCAGTTCTTC. As protein: CSAGAVGSIYNEQFF.

The genes are TRBV2 and TRBJ2-7; D unclear. The V end was cut by 7 bases, the J end by 2 bases, with 9 bases between. The CDR3 sequence is 12 residues long. Germline loops: CDR1 SNHLY, CDR2 FYNNEI. CDR3 nucleotides: TGTGCCAGCAAAACCCGAGCCTACGAGCAGTACTTC. Translated: CASKTRAYEQYF.

This chain connects TRBV28 to TRBJ2-1; no definite D call. V shed 4 bases and J shed 8 bases, with 3 bases lying between them. This CDR3 is built from 10 residues. Germline V gene data show CDR1 as MDHEN and CDR2 as SYDVKM. CDR3 sequence reads: CASSYHEQFF. CDR3 bases: TGTGCCAGCAGTTATCATGAGCAGTTCTTC. The whole variable domain, remainder taken from reference TRBV28 and TRBJ2-1, is DVKVTQSSRYLVKRTGEKVFLECVQDMDHENMFWYRQDPGLGLRLIYFSYDVKMKEKGDIPEGYSVSREKKERFSLILESASTNQTSMYLCASSYHEQFFGPGTRLTVL.

V usage is TRBV10-3 and J usage is TRBJ2-7, with D maybe TRBD2 (5 bases). Deletions cut 0 bases from V and 3 bases from J, with 15 bases between. The CDR3 runs 16 residues. From germline, CDR1 is ENHRY and CDR2 SYGVKD. CDR3 bases: TGTGCCATCAGTGAGTCCCCCCGGGCCGGGAACTACGAGCAGTACTTC. Translated: CAISESPRAGNYEQYF.

The CDR3 reads CASRPSGGTDTQYF. In DNA form, the CDR3 reads TGCGCCAGCCGCCCTAGCGGGGGCACAGATACGCAGTATTTT. The chain carries TRBV5-1 and TRBJ2-3; 9 positions match TRBD2. V lost 7 bases to trimming and J lost 1 base; unmatched junction nucleotides: 4. The CDR3 length is 14 residues. Germline V CDR1 and CDR2: SGHRS, YFSETQ.

This chain joins TRBV5-1 and TRBJ2-4; TRBD1 aligns across 9 bases. Trimming removed 4 bases from V and 8 bases from J; junction bases left unmatched: 13. Germline V lookup: CDR1 SGHRS, CDR2 YFSETQ. This CDR3 contains 16 residues. CDR3 in amino acids: CASSGKGQGIIYIQYF. The CDR3 DNA is TGCGCCAGCAGCGGAAAGGGACAGGGCATAATATACATTCAGTACTTC. Looking up the rest from reference TRBV5-1 and TRBJ2-4 gives the full variable domain: KAGVTQTPRYLIKTRGQQVTLSCSPISGHRSVSWYQQTPGQGLQFLFEYFSETQRNKGNFPGRFSGRQFSNSRSEMNVSTLELGDSALYLCASSGKGQGIIYIQYFGAGTRLSVL.

The chain couples TRBV21-1 to TRBJ1-1; the tabulated D call, TRBD1, remains unverified against the DNA. TRBV21-1 is listed as a pseudogene. The length of the CDR3 is 16 residues. The CDR3 here is CASSKVCDRGTTEAFF. In nucleotides, the CDR3 is TGTGCCAGCAGCAAAGTTTGCGACAGGGGAACAACTGAAGCTTTCTTT.

The V gene is TRBV3-1, the J gene TRBJ1-5, with D possibly being TRBD1 (6 bases). Germline-derived CDR1 and CDR2 are LGHDT and YNNKEL (reference sequence). The CDR3 has 13 residues. Trimming cost V 4 bases and J 9 bases, with 13 bases left between them. CDR3: CASSPVQGRPQHF. CDR3 nucleotides: TGTGCCAGCAGCCCCGTACAGGGCCGGCCCCAGCATTTT.

This clonotype appeared a few times. V gene TRBV4-2 combines with J gene TRBJ2-7; 8 bases agree with TRBD1. Germline CDR1 LGHNA, CDR2 YNFKEQ. The CDR3 covers 16 residues. V was clipped by 4 bases and J by 3 bases; unmatched bases: 11. The CDR3: CASSRTGGSRFYEQYF. CDR3 coding DNA: TGTGCCAGCAGCCGCACAGGGGGAAGTAGGTTCTACGAGCAGTACTTC.

This clonotype was counted only a few times. CDR3 residues: CSAPAGRNQPQHF. The CDR3 DNA reads as TGCAGTGCGCCGGCGGGTAGGAATCAGCCCCAGCATTTT. The V call is TRBV20-1, the J call TRBJ1-5; D gene uncertain. The V end lost 6 bases, the J end lost 4 bases, and 13 bases lay between the germline ends. Per the germline V gene, CDR1 is DFQATT and CDR2 is SNEGSKA (reference sequence). This CDR3 contains 13 residues.

The rearrangement uses TRBV4-1 and TRBJ2-1; either TRBD1 or TRBD2 may supply D (5 bases each). Germline V gene lookup returns CDR1 MGHRA and CDR2 YSYEKL. Between the trimmed V and J ends, which lost 5 bases and 3 bases, there was a span of 11 bases. The CDR3 is 14 residues long. In DNA, the CDR3 is TGCGCCAGCAGCATCGGGACGGACTACAATGAGCAGTTCTTC. This encodes CASSIGTDYNEQFF.

This clonotype was counted at least ten times. This rearrangement joins TRBV29-1 to TRBJ2-1; the D is unclear. Trimming took off 4 bases at V and 8 bases at J, with 15 bases between the two ends. CDR3 length equals 13 residues. Germline V gene lookup returns CDR1 SQVTM and CDR2 ANQGSEA. The DNA of the CDR3 is TGCAGCGTTGGACGAGTAATTTACGATGAGCAGTTCTTC. Residues: CSVGRVIYDEQFF.

The V call is TRBV24-1, the J call TRBJ2-3; 8 nucleotides agree with TRBD2. This CDR3 region has 18 residues. Looked up from germline, CDR1 is KGHDR and CDR2 is SFDVKD. Trimming at V came to 4 bases and at J to 1 base, leaving 12 bases not matched to a gene. The chain's CDR3 is CATSEVAGLEAGTDTQYF. DNA of the CDR3: TGTGCCACCAGTGAGGTAGCGGGACTAGAGGCGGGCACAGATACGCAGTATTTT.

This clonotype was detected only a few times. The V gene is TRBV4-2, the J gene TRBJ2-2; D could derive from TRBD1 or TRBD2 (7 bases each). Germline V lookup: CDR1 LGHNA, CDR2 YNFKEQ. V was clipped by 0 bases and J by 4 bases, with 18 bases between them. This CDR3 is 18 amino acids long. In DNA form, the CDR3 reads TGTGCCAGCAGCCAAGATCAGGGGGGGACAGTAATCACCGGGGAGCTGTTTTTT. The encoded protein is CASSQDQGGTVITGELFF.

This clonotype appeared a few times. V gene TRBV29-1 combines with J gene TRBJ2-3; D not resolved. This CDR3 has 13 residues. Germline values: CDR1 SQVTM, CDR2 ANQGSEA. Trimming pared 5 bases from V and 2 bases from J, leaving 11 bases between. CDR3 sequence: CSVKTHPTDTQYF. In nucleotides, the CDR3 is TGCAGCGTTAAGACCCACCCCACAGATACGCAGTATTTT.

The chain combines TRBV7-2 with TRBJ2-3; TRBD2 agrees at 8 bases. The CDR3 is 15 amino acids. CDR1 and CDR2 (germline): SGHTA, FQGNSA. V dropped 2 bases and J dropped 4; count of bases not matched to a gene: 5. The CDR3 protein is CASSLRGRTADTQYF. DNA of the CDR3: TGTGCCAGCAGCTTACGCGGGAGGACGGCAGATACGCAGTATTTT.

Ten or more counts support this clonotype. The chain has TRBV29-1 and TRBJ1-5; D perhaps matches TRBD1 (5 bases). The V gene lost 6 bases and the J gene lost 3 bases, with 9 bases spanning the gap. The length of the CDR3 is 12 residues. Germline V gene lookup returns CDR1 SQVTM and CDR2 ANQGSEA. The chain's CDR3 is CSVGGNNQPQHF. CDR3 DNA: TGCAGCGTGGGGGGAAACAATCAGCCCCAGCATTTT.

CDR3 in DNA: TGCGCCAGCAGCTTGGCGGGGGCAGGGGTTAATGAGCAGTTCTTC. Translated: CASSLAGAGVNEQFF. V and J are TRBV5-1 and TRBJ2-1, with D perhaps assigned TRBD1 or TRBD2 (6 bases each). Trimming stripped 0 bases from V and 7 bases from J, with 14 bases between. In germline, CDR1 is SGHRS, CDR2 YFSETQ. There are 15 residues in the CDR3.